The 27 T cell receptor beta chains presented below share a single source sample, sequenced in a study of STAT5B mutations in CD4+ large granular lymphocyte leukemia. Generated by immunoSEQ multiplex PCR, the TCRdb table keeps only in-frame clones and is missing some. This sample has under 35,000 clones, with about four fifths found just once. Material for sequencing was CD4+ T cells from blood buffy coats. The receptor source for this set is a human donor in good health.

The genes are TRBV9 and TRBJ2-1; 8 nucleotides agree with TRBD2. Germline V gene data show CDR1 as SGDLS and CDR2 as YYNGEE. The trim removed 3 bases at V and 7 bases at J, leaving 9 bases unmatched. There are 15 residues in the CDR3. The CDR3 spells CASSGGGTSSNEQFF. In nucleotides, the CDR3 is TGTGCCAGCAGCGGAGGAGGGACTAGTAGTAATGAGCAGTTCTTC.

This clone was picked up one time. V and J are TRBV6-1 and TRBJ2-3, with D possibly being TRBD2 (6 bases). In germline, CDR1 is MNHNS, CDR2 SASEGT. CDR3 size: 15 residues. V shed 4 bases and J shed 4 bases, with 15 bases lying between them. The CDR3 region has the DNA TGTGCCAGCAGTGTTGGCGGGAACGTAGCAGATACGCAGTATTTT. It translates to CASSVGGNVADTQYF.

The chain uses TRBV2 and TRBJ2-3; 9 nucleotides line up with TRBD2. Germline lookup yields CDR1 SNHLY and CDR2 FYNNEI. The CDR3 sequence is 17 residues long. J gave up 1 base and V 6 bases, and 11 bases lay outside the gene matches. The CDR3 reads CASRDGTSRRGTDTQYF. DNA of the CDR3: TGTGCCAGCAGAGACGGGACTAGCAGGAGGGGCACAGATACGCAGTATTTT. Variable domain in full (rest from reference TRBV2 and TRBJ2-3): EPEVTQTPSHQVTQMGQEVILRCVPISNHLYFYWYRQILGQKVEFLVSFYNNEISEKSEIFDDQFSVERPDGSNFTLKIRSTKLEDSAMYFCASRDGTSRRGTDTQYFGPGTRLTVL.

The CDR3 sequence: CASSLPGGVGTEAFF. The CDR3 DNA is TGTGCCAGCAGCCTCCCAGGGGGGGTCGGAACTGAAGCTTTCTTT. The V and J genes are TRBV7-9 and TRBJ1-1; TRBD1 matches at 7 bases. This CDR3 contains 15 residues. The V and J ends lost 5 bases and 5 bases, in that order; junction bases with no gene match: 11. Germline lookup yields CDR1 SEHNR and CDR2 FQNEAQ (reference sequence).

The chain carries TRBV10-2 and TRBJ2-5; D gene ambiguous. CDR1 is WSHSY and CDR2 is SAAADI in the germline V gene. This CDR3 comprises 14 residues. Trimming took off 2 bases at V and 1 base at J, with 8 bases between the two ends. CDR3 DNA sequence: TGCGCCAGCAGTGAGGTCGGAACCCAAGAGACCCAGTACTTC. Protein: CASSEVGTQETQYF.

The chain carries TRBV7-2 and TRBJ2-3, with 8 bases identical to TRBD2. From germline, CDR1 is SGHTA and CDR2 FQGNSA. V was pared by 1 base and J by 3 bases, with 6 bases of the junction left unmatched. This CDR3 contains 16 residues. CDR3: CASSLDGRGDTDTQYF. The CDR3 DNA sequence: TGTGCCAGCAGCTTAGACGGGCGGGGGGATACAGATACGCAGTATTTT.

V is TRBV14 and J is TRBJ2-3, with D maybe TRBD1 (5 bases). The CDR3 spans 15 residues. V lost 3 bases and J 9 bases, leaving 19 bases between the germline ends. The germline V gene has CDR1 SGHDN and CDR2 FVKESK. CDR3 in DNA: TGTGCCAGCAGCCAGGGGCGTGGGCCTACCTCAACGCAGTATTTT. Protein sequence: CASSQGRGPTSTQYF.

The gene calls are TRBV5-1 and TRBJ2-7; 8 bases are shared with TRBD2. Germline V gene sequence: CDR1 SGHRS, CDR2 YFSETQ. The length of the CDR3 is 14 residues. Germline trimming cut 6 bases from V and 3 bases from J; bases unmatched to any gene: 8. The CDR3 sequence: CASTPGGANYEQYF. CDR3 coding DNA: TGCGCCAGCACCCCCGGGGGGGCCAACTACGAGCAGTACTTC.

This CDR3 is CASEGTGESRGYTF. The CDR3 DNA follows: TGTGCCAGCGAGGGGACAGGGGAGTCGCGGGGCTACACCTTC. The rearrangement links TRBV28 to TRBJ1-2; 10 bases map to TRBD1. Per the germline V gene, CDR1 is MDHEN and CDR2 is SYDVKM. The CDR3 length is 14 residues. V shed 8 bases and J 8 bases; nucleotides not matched to a gene: 11.

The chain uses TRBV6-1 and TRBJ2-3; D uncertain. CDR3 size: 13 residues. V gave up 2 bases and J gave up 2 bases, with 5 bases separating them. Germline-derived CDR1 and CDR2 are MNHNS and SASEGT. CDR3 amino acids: CASSEPYTDTQYF. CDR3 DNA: TGTGCCAGCAGTGAACCCTACACAGATACGCAGTATTTT.

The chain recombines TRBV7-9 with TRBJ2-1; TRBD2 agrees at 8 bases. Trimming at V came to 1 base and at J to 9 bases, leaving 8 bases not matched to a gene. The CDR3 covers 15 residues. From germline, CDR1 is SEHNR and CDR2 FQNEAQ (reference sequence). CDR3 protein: CASSLGGTRLSEQFF. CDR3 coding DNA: TGTGCCAGCAGCTTAGGCGGGACTAGACTTAGTGAGCAGTTCTTC.

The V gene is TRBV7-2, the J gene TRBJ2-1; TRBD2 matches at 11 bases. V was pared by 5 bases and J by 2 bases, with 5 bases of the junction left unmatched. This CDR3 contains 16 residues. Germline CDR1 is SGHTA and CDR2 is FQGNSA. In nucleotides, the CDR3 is TGTGCCAGCAGCCGACGACTAGCGGGGACCTACAATGAGCAGTTCTTC. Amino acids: CASSRRLAGTYNEQFF.

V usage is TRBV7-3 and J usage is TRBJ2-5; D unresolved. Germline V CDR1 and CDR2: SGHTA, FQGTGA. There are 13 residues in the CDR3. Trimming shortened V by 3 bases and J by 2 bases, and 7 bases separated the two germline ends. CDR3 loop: CASSLGQQETQYF. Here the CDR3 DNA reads TGTGCCAGCAGCTTGGGCCAGCAAGAGACCCAGTACTTC.

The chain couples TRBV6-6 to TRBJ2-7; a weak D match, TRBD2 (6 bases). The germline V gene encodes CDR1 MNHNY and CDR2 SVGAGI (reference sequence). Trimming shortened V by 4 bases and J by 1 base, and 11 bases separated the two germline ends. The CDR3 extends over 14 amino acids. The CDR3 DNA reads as TGTGCCAGCAGTTCTTCCGCGGGGTCCTACGAGCAGTACTTC. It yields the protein CASSSSAGSYEQYF.

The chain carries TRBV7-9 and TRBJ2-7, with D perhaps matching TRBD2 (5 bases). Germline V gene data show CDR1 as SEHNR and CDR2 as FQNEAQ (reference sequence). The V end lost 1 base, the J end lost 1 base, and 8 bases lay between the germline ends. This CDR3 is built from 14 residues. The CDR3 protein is CASSLEEESYEQYF. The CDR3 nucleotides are TGTGCCAGCAGCTTAGAGGAGGAATCCTACGAGCAGTACTTC.

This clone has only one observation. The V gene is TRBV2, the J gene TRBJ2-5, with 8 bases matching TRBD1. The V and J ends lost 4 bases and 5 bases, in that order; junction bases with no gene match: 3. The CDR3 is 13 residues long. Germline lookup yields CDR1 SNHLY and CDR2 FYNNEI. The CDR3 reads CASSADRVETQYF. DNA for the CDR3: TGTGCCAGCAGTGCGGACAGGGTGGAGACCCAGTACTTC.

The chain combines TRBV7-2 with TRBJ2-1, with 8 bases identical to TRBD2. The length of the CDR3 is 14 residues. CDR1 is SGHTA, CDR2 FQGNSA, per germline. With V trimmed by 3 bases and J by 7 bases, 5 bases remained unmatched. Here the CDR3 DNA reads TGTGCCAGCAGCTTGGTAGCGGGGTTAAATGAGCAGTTCTTC. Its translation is CASSLVAGLNEQFF.

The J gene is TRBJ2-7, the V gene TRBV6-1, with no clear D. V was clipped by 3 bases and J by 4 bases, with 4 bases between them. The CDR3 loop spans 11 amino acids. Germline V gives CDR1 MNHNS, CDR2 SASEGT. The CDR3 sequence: CASSEGYEQYF. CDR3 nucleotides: TGTGCCAGCAGTGAGGGTTACGAGCAGTACTTC.

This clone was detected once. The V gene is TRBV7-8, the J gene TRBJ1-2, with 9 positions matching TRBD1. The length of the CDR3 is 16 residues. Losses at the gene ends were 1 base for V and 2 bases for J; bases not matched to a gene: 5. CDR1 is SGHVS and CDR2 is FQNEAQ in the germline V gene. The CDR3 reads CASSLGDRAYNYGYTF. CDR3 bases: TGTGCCAGCAGCTTAGGGGACAGGGCTTACAACTATGGCTACACCTTC.

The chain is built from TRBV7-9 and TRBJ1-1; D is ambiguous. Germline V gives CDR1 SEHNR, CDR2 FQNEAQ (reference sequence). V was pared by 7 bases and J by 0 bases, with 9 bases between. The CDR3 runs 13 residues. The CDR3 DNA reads TGTGCCAGCACCATCGGTATGAACACTGAAGCTTTCTTT. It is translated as CASTIGMNTEAFF.

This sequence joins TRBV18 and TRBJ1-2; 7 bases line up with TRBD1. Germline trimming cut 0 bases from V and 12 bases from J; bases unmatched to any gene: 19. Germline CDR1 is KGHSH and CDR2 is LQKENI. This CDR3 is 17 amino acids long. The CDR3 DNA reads TGTGCCAGCTCACCACCCAACCCTACACGACAGGGCCCAACGGACACCTTC. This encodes CASSPPNPTRQGPTDTF.

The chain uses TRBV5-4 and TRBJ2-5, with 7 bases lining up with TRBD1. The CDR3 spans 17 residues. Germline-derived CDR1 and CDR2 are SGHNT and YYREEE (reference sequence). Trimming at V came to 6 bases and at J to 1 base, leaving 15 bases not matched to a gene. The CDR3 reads CASTATPLKGAQETQYF. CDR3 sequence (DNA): TGTGCCAGCACCGCCACCCCTTTGAAGGGGGCCCAAGAGACCCAGTACTTC.

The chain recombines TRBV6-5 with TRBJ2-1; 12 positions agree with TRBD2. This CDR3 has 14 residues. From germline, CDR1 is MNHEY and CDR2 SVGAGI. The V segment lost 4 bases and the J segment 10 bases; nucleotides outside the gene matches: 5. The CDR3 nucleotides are TGTGCCAGCAGTTGGACTAGCGGGACAGGGGAGCAGTTCTTC. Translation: CASSWTSGTGEQFF.

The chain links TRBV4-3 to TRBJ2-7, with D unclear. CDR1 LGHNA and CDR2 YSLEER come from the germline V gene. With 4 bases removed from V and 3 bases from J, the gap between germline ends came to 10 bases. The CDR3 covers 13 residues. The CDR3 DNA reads TGCGCCAGCAGCCCGGCTTTAAACTACGAGCAGTACTTC. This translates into CASSPALNYEQYF.

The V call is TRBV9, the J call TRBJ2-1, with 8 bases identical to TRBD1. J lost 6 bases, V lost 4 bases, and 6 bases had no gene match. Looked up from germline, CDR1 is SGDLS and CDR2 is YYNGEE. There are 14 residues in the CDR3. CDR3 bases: TGTGCCAGCAGCTCCCGGACAGGGCTCAATGAGCAGTTCTTC. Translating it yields CASSSRTGLNEQFF.

The CDR3 reads CASQTSGSSYNEQFF. CDR3 bases: TGTGCCAGTCAGACTAGCGGGAGCTCCTACAATGAGCAGTTCTTC. The chain uses TRBV28 and TRBJ2-1, with 12 bases that match TRBD2. Per germline, CDR1 MDHEN and CDR2 SYDVKM. The CDR3 is 15 residues long. V gave up 9 bases and J gave up 0 bases; unmatched junction bases: 3.

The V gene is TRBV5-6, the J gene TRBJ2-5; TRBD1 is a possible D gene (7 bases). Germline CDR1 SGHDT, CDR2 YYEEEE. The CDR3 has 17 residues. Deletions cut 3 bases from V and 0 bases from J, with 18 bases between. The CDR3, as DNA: TGTGCCAGCAGCTCGTACCTTAGCAGGGGGGACCAAGAGACCCAGTACTTC. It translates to CASSSYLSRGDQETQYF. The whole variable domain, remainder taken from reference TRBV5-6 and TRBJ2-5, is DAGVTQSPTHLIKTRGQQVTLRCSPKSGHDTVSWYQQALGQGPQFIFQYYEEEERQRGNFPDRFSGHQFPNYSSELNVNALLLGDSALYLCASSSYLSRGDQETQYFGPGTRLLVL.